This T cell receptor (beta chain) came from a study of T cells in tumors after PD-1 blockade. For the study at large: Daily vismodegib 150 mg continued in a subset of anti-PD-1-treated patients.

CDR3 length equals 15 residues. The germline CDR1 and CDR2 sequences are MNHEY and SVGAGI. The V and J ends lost 6 bases and 7 bases, in that order; junction bases with no gene match: 6. Sequencing was performed with immunoSEQ multiplex PCR; in TCRdb, only in-frame clones are kept and a portion is missing. The top ten hold more than 30% of the sample, which has roughly 15,000 clones, about 67% seen once. The chain couples TRBV6-5 to TRBJ1-6; 10 bases match TRBD1. The sequence came from a human donor with cutaneous squamous cell carcinoma. The source material was tumor tissue, sampled after anti-PD-1 treatment. As DNA, the CDR3 is TGTGCCAGCAGGGGGGACAGGGGTCGAAATTCACCCCTCCACTTT. Its translation is CASRGDRGRNSPLHF.